This TCR beta chain was captured in a study of blood T cell repertoires in COVID-19. The overall study: Spain, Italy and the United States supplied samples that represented acute and convalescent COVID-19.

CDR3 length: 15 residues. Germline-derived CDR1 and CDR2 are LNHDA and SQIVND (reference sequence). Between the trimmed V and J ends, which lost 6 bases and 0 bases, there was a span of 12 bases. In Seattle, patients joined the study during active infection and were tracked longitudinally. Clones were read by immunoSEQ multiplex PCR, and TCRdb kept only the in-frame ones, dropping some. The sample includes roughly 160,000 clones, 87% of them seen just once. What was sequenced was peripheral blood. This clonotype was sampled from a woman between 65 and 79 years old with COVID-19, enrolled during active disease. This chain uses TRBV19 with TRBJ2-1, with a possible D match to TRBD2 (6 bases). The CDR3: CASRGPTSSYNEQFF. The CDR3 region has the DNA TGTGCCAGTAGAGGACCGACTAGCTCCTACAATGAGCAGTTCTTC.